This T cell receptor (beta chain) was found in a study of OX40 agonist ivuxolimab in advanced cancers. Some background on the complete study: Ivuxolimab was an agonistic, fully human IgG2 monoclonal antibody directed against OX40 (CD134), a costimulatory receptor. In the dose-escalation cohort, roughly 80% of patients were male, and the mean age was roughly 60 years, with a range of roughly 20 to 80. The paper covers the monotherapy dose-escalation part of the phase I ivuxolimab trial, which included N of about 50 patients. Partial responses occurred in three dose-escalation patients, of whom one had hepatocellular carcinoma and two had cutaneous melanoma. Of the roughly 51 patients in dose escalation, 19 had hepatocellular carcinoma, some 15 had melanoma, 9 had renal cell carcinoma and 9 had head and neck cancer. Peripheral TCRbeta sequencing aimed to test whether ivuxolimab altered TCR sequence diversity and caused clonal T-cell expansion. Intravenous ivuxolimab was administered to patients every 2 weeks at six dose levels: 0.01, 0.1, 0.3, 1.5, 3 and 10 mg/kg. Patients were allowed to have had prior anti-PD-1, anti-PD-L1 or anti-CTLA-4 therapy, and 40% of the dose-escalation patients had previously received checkpoint inhibitors.

Genomic DNA was isolated from the sorted cells so that the TCRbeta CDR3 region could be sequenced. The immunoSEQ Assay was used to sequence the TCRbeta CDR3 regions. Drawn from immuneACCESS, this table holds only the in-frame rearrangements with V and J called that TCRdb kept. Clones are partly lost; checked studies trace under half to an unresolved V gene and leave the rest unexplained. A total of more than 65,000 clones appear in this sample, under 90% of them only once. Approximately 2.6% of the sample is taken by the ten largest. A remark on this clone: Its target antigen remains unknown. No base qualities exist here, and no much larger clone lies one base off it.

Patients with autoimmune disease history or receiving systemic immunosuppression were excluded from the trial. Peripheral blood for TCR sequencing was drawn from every dose cohort at baseline, at cycle 4 day 1 and at cycle 7 day 1. The samples were drawn from a first-in-human, open-label, multicenter phase I dose-escalation trial of ivuxolimab. Adults with locally advanced or metastatic melanoma, renal cell carcinoma, hepatocellular carcinoma or head and neck squamous cell carcinoma were enrolled in the trial. Before TCR sequencing, CD4+ and CD8+ T cells were separately sorted from peripheral blood. What the study reported, not specific to this receptor: Clonal expansion of both CD4+ and CD8+ blood T cells was observed from baseline to week 6 at doses 0.1 to 3.0 mg/kg. On average, CD8+ T cells showed more expanded clones than CD4+ T cells after ivuxolimab. In the 0.1-3.0 mg/kg groups, partial responders had among the lowest normalized peripheral clonal expansion, particularly in CD8+ T cells. The antigen specificity of the clonally expanded peripheral T cells was not determined. Low levels of normalized T-cell clonal expansion were also shown by some nonresponding patients.

This TCR derives from an adult with an advanced solid tumor such as melanoma, head and neck, liver or kidney cancer. This material consisted of CD4+ or CD8+ T cells sorted from blood, taken in a trial of the OX40 agonist ivuxolimab.

The DNA reads as follows: TGTGCCAGCAGTTACTATCAGGGGCTGGGGAGTGAAGCTTTCTTT. Its protein is CASSYYQGLGSEAFF. The sequence links TRBV6-5 to TRBJ1-1; a weak D assignment points to TRBD1 (6 bases agree). There are 15 amino acids in the CDR3, from cysteine to phenylalanine inclusive. Kept here is only the CDR3 DNA, which spans 45 bases and is read in frame from base 1. Per the germline V gene, MNHEY is the CDR1 and SVGAGI is the CDR2. Trimming takes 1 base from V and 7 bases from J, and the germline ends sit 16 bases apart.